A selection of T cell receptor beta chains follows, all from one sample in a study of CD8 T cells in ankylosing spondylitis. Each CDR3 protein is one row after TCRdb ran MiXCR on the 5' RACE reads. The table records around 490,000 distinct CDR3 sequences, under 5.5% of them present only once. Input material: blood, either unsorted or a sorted T cell fraction (not recorded which). The receptors were gathered from a male donor with ankylosing spondylitis. The CDR3 runs from the conserved cysteine through the conserved F or W. A D gene is named only where the DNA matches it firmly. A row's size may be missing; if present it is once, few, many or a size class.

V gene,clone size,D gene,J gene,CDR3 protein,CDR3 DNA
TRBV4-1,many,TRBD2,TRBJ2-1,CASSRLSATSGSNEQFF,TGCGCCAGCAGCCGGTTAAGTGCGACTAGCGGGAGCAATGAGCAGTTCTTC
TRBV27,NA,NA,TRBJ2-7,CASSLSFGFAEQYF,TGTGCCAGCAGTTTATCATTCGGGTTTGCCGAGCAGTACTTC
TRBV4-3,many,NA,TRBJ1-6,CASSQAWAGERSPLHF,TGCGCCAGCAGCCAAGCGTGGGCAGGGGAGCGGTCACCCCTCCACTTT
TRBV7-9,many,TRBD2,TRBJ2-7,CASSARLAGRYEQYF,TGTGCCAGCAGCGCCCGACTAGCGGGGCGCTACGAGCAGTACTTC
TRBV5-1,many,NA,TRBJ2-1,CASSFDGLALHEQFF,TGCGCCAGCAGCTTTGACGGGCTAGCGTTACATGAGCAGTTCTTC
TRBV6-5,NA,NA,TRBJ2-2,CASSYSRTNANTGELFF,TGTGCCAGCAGTTACTCCAGGACAAATGCGAACACCGGGGAGCTGTTTTTT
TRBV7-9,many,TRBD2,TRBJ2-3,CASRSRTSGSSDTQYF,TGTGCCAGCAGATCAAGGACTAGCGGGAGTTCAGATACGCAGTATTTT
TRBV29-1,many,NA,TRBJ1-2,CSVESAGYTF,TGCAGCGTTGAATCCGCTGGCTACACCTTC
TRBV10-1,many,NA,TRBJ2-1,CASSEGRVPYNEQFF,TGCGCCAGCAGTGAGGGCAGGGTCCCCTACAATGAGCAGTTCTTC
TRBV30,NA,NA,TRBJ1-2,CAWNGIFYGYTF,TGTGCCTGGAACGGGATCTTCTATGGCTACACCTTC
TRBV7-9,NA,TRBD1,TRBJ2-1,CASRDRHNEQFF,TGTGCCAGCCGGGACAGACACAATGAGCAGTTCTTC
TRBV2,NA,NA,TRBJ2-1,CASSVGRNEQFF,TGTGCCAGCAGTGTTGGGCGGAATGAGCAGTTCTTC
TRBV7-2,NA,NA,TRBJ1-1,CASRYSLTNTEAFF,TGTGCCAGCAGGTACAGCCTAACTAACACTGAAGCTTTCTTT
TRBV7-2,many,NA,TRBJ1-2,CASSPLWNSYGYTF,TGTGCCAGCAGCCCACTTTGGAATAGCTATGGCTACACCTTC
TRBV4-3,many,NA,TRBJ1-1,CASSQEYRLLGAKAEAFF,TGCGCCAGCAGCCAAGAATACCGCCTTCTGGGGGCGAAGGCTGAAGCTTTCTTT
TRBV5-6,many,NA,TRBJ2-2,CASSFEGTGELFF,TGTGCCAGCAGCTTCGAGGGCACCGGGGAGCTGTTTTTT
TRBV29-1,many,NA,TRBJ1-2,CSVARTTRNGYTF,TGCAGCGTCGCCAGGACCACTCGGAATGGCTACACCTTC
TRBV2,many,NA,TRBJ2-1,CASRRGQGHEQFF,TGTGCCAGTAGGAGGGGTCAGGGGCATGAGCAGTTCTTC
TRBV5-1,few,NA,TRBJ2-7,CASSSTSPYPYEQYF,TGCGCCAGCAGCTCGACTTCTCCCTATCCCTACGAGCAGTACTTC
TRBV7-8,many,NA,TRBJ2-2,CASLRGNTGELFF,TGTGCCAGCCTACGGGGGAACACCGGGGAGCTGTTTTTT
TRBV6-2/TRBV6-3,few,NA,TRBJ1-2,CASSYIQGNYGYTF,TGTGCCAGCAGTTATATACAAGGGAACTATGGCTACACCTTC
TRBV20-1,many,NA,TRBJ1-2,CSASSGGSYGYTF,TGCAGTGCTAGTAGCGGGGGAAGTTATGGCTACACCTTC
TRBV20-1,NA,TRBD2,TRBJ2-7,CSASLLAGAPYEQYF,TGCAGTGCTAGCCTTTTAGCGGGAGCACCGTACGAGCAGTACTTC
TRBV7-9,many,NA,TRBJ1-2,CASSLVAFYGYTF,TGTGCCAGCAGCTTAGTCGCGTTCTATGGCTACACCTTC
TRBV5-1,few,TRBD1,TRBJ1-2,CASSIYLDREDGYTF,TGCGCCAGCAGCATTTATCTGGACAGGGAGGATGGCTACACCTTC
TRBV7-9,many,TRBD1,TRBJ2-7,CASSLFRTQGIYEQYF,TGTGCCAGCAGCTTGTTCCGTACACAGGGGATCTACGAGCAGTACTTC
TRBV7-2,NA,NA,TRBJ1-1,CASSLLRRGPGTEAFF,TGTGCCAGCAGCCTACTACGTCGAGGGCCGGGCACTGAAGCTTTCTTT
TRBV7-9,few,NA,TRBJ1-2,CASSFPPGRGGHGYTF,TGTGCCAGCAGCTTCCCCCCGGGTCGTGGAGGACATGGCTACACCTTC
TRBV20-1,NA,NA,TRBJ2-1,CCARGSVGRSYNEQFF,TGCTGTGCTAGGGGTAGTGTTGGGCGCTCCTACAATGAGCAGTTCTTC
TRBV5-1,many,NA,TRBJ2-7,CASSFGSRNEQYF,TGCGCCAGCAGCTTTGGGTCCCGGAACGAGCAGTACTTC
TRBV4-2,NA,TRBD2,TRBJ2-5,CASSQGGLAATVGETQYF,TGTGCCAGCAGCCAAGGTGGACTAGCGGCAACCGTGGGGGAGACCCAGTACTTC
TRBV5-1,many,TRBD1,TRBJ1-1,CASSLQGEGTEAFF,TGCGCCAGCAGCTTACAGGGGGAGGGTACTGAAGCTTTCTTT
TRBV5-1,NA,NA,TRBJ2-7,CASSLFSQGPYEQYF,TGCGCCAGCAGCTTGTTCTCCCAGGGCCCCTACGAGCAGTACTTC
TRBV5-6,many,TRBD1,TRBJ2-5,CASSRRGTGGETQYF,TGTGCCAGCAGCCGTCGGGGGACAGGTGGGGAGACCCAGTACTTC
TRBV28,NA,NA,TRBJ1-4,CASTHRTLWEKLFF,TGTGCCAGCACGCATCGGACCCTCTGGGAAAAACTGTTTTTT
TRBV6-1,NA,NA,TRBJ2-1,CASSGARGADEQFF,TGTGCCAGCAGCGGGGCGAGGGGGGCGGATGAGCAGTTCTTC
TRBV25-1,many,NA,TRBJ2-5,CASSAMRSPGETQYF,TGTGCCAGCAGCGCCATGCGGAGTCCGGGAGAGACCCAGTACTTC
TRBV27,many,NA,TRBJ2-7,CASSFGRTYEQYF,TGTGCCAGCAGTTTTGGCAGGACCTACGAGCAGTACTTC
TRBV29-1,many,NA,TRBJ2-1,CSVVLLNEQFF,TGCAGCGTTGTACTACTGAATGAGCAGTTCTTC
TRBV28,NA,NA,TRBJ2-7,CASKAGTEAYEQYF,TGTGCCAGCAAGGCCGGGACCGAAGCCTACGAGCAGTACTTC
TRBV20-1,many,NA,TRBJ2-4,CSATGKGKNIQYF,TGCAGTGCCACAGGAAAGGGCAAAAACATTCAGTACTTC
TRBV7-9,many,TRBD1,TRBJ1-2,CASSSRDREHTF,TGTGCCAGCAGCTCCCGGGACAGGGAGCACACCTTC
TRBV27,many,NA,TRBJ1-2,CASSLRSPNYGYTF,TGTGCCAGCAGTTTAAGGAGCCCTAACTATGGCTACACCTTC
TRBV7-2,NA,NA,TRBJ2-1,CASTNGPSSYNEQFF,TGTGCCAGCACCAACGGGCCTAGCTCCTACAATGAGCAGTTCTTC
TRBV4-2,many,NA,TRBJ2-6,CASSQDVDNSGANVLTF,TGTGCCAGCAGCCAAGACGTGGACAATTCTGGGGCCAACGTCCTGACTTTC
TRBV15,NA,NA,TRBJ2-5,CATSRPDGDQETQYF,TGTGCCACCAGCCGTCCTGACGGGGACCAAGAGACCCAGTACTTC
TRBV20-1,many,NA,TRBJ1-1,CSARVIILNTEAFF,TGCAGTGCTAGAGTTATTATCTTGAACACTGAAGCTTTCTTT
TRBV12-3/TRBV12-4,many,TRBD2,TRBJ2-1,CASRRELAGTGNEQFF,TGTGCCAGCAGACGTGAACTAGCGGGTACTGGGAATGAGCAGTTCTTC